The sequence of this TCR beta chain was determined in a study of blood T cell repertoires in COVID-19. Study-wide context: Sites across the United States, Italy and Spain contributed samples from acute and convalescent COVID-19. PBMCs, B-cell-depleted T cells, or T cells were the source of the cDNA or gDNA that made up the material.

Authors' data handling: Amplification of reference gene primers was used by the study to estimate nucleated cell counts. The repertoire was sequenced with immunoSEQ multiplex PCR; TCRdb's copy has only in-frame clones and lacks some. The DNA gave D and trimming, while V, J and clone size come from that table. The table records some 210,000 clones, about 88% of them present only once. Trimming took 3 bases from V and 4 from J, leaving 12 bases between them. Germline-derived CDR1 and CDR2 are MDHEN and SYDVKM. The CDR3 is 14 residues long. A single count supports this clone. This receptor was taken from a woman aged 40 to 49 who had recovered from COVID-19. J is TRBJ1-1 and V is TRBV28; the D gene is possibly TRBD1 (5 bases). The sequencing input was peripheral blood. CDR3 in DNA: TGTGCCAGCAGTTTCGGGGGAGGGGCCACTGAAGCTTTCTTT. Protein sequence: CASSFGGGATEAFF. Together with reference TRBV28 and TRBJ1-1, the CDR3 gives the full variable domain: DVKVTQSSRYLVKRTGEKVFLECVQDMDHENMFWYRQDPGLGLRLIYFSYDVKMKEKGDIPEGYSVSREKKERFSLILESASTNQTSMYLCASSFGGGATEAFFGQGTRLTVV.